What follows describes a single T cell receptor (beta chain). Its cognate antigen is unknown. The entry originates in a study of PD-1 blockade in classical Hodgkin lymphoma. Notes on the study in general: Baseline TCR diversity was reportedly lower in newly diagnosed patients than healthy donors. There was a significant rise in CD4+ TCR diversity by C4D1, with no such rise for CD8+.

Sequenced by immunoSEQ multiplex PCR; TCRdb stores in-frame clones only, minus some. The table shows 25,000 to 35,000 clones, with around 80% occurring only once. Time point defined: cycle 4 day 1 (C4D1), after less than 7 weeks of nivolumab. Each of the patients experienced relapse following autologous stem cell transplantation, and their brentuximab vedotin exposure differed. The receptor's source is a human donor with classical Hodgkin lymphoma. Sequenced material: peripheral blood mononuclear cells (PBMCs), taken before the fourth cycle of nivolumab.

The CDR3 sequence: CASSMNTGSDVYF. As DNA, the CDR3 is TGTGCCAGTAGTATGAACACAGGGTCCGATGTGTACTTC. This chain uses TRBV19 with TRBJ2-7; the D gene is possibly TRBD1 (6 bases). The germline V gene encodes CDR1 LNHDA and CDR2 SQIVND (reference sequence). With 3 bases removed from V and 12 bases from J, the gap between germline ends came to 18 bases. CDR3 length: 13 residues. Full variable domain (rest looked up from reference TRBV19 and TRBJ2-7): DGGITQSPKYLFRKEGQNVTLSCEQNLNHDAMYWYRQDPGQGLRLIYYSQIVNDFQKGDIAEGYSVSREKKESFPLTVTSAQKNPTAFYLCASSMNTGSDVYFGPGTRLTVT.